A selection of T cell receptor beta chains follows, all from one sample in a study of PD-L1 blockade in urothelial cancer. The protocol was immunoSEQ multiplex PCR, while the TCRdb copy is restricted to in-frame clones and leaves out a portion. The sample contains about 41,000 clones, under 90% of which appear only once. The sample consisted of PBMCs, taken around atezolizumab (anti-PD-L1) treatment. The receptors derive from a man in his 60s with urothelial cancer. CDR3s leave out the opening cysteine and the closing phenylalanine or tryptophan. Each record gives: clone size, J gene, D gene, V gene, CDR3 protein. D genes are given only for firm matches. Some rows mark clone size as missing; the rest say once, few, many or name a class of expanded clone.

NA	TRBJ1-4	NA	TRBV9	ASSVGEGQSREKLF
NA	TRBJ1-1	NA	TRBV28	ASSQGAGNTEAF
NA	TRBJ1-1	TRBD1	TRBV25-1	ASSEIRDRDGAF
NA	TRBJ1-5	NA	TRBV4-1	ASSQVQGTNQPQH
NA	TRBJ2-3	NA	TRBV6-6	ASSQHRDNTDTQY
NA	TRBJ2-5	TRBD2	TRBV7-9	ASSTGGAGETQY
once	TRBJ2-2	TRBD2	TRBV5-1	ASSLGPGGTGELF
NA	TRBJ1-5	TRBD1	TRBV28	ASRGGQGFNQPQH
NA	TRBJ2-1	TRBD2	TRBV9	ASSVVAGEYNEQF
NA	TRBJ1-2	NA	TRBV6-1	ASSGGGGNYGYT
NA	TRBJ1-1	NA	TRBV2	AGRGGQYTEAF
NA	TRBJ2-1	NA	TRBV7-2	ASSLAGASYNEQF
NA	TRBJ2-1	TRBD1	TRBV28	ASSLGDRGHEQF
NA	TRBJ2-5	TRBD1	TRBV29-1	SASGQEETQY
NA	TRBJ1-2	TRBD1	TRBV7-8	ASSAGTGAGYT
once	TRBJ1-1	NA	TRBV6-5	ASKRETEAF
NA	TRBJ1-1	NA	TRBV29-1	SVEERLAEAF
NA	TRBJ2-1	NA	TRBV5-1	ASSGTFDNEQF
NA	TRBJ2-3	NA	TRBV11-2	ASSFSGLTDTQY
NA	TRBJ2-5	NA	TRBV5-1	ASSLIPSDKSETQY
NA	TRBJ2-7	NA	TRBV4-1	ASSPTVSYEQY
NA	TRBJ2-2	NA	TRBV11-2	ASTEGDTGELF
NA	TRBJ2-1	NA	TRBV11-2	ASSPVGQQF
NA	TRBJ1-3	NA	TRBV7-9	ASSPKLRVGNTIY
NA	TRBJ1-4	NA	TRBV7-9	ASSFHVSGSNEKLF
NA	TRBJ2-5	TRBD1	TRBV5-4	ASSLVGGQGQETQY
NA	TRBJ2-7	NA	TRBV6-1	ASSESLQGNYEQY